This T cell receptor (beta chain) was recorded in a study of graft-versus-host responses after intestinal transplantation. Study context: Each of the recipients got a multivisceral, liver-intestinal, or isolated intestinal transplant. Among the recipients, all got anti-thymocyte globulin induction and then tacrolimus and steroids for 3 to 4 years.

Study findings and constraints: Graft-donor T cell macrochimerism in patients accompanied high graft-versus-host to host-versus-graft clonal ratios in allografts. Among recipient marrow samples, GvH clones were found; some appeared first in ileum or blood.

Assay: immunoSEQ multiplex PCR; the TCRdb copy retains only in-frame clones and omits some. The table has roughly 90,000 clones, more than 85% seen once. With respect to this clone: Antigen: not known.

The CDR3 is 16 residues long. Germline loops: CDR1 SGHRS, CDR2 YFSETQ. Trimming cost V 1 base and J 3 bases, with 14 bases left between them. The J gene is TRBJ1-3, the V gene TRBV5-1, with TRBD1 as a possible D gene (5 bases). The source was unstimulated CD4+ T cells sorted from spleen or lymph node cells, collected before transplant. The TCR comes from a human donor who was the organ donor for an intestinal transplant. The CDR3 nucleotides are TGCGCCAGCAGCTTGAGTATCTCGACAGATGGAAACACCATATATTTT. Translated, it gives CASSLSISTDGNTIYF.